These 18 T cell receptor beta chains share one sample of origin, sequenced in a study of T cell changes during pregnancy in multiple sclerosis (dated by TCRdb to the late 2010s). The library relied on the immunoSEQ multiplex PCR assay. Here the immuneACCESS table is served through TCRdb, limited to in-frame sequences with V and J called. Missing clones are a known gap in these copies; in checked studies unresolved V genes cover under half, and the rest lacks a known reason. The sample contains approximately 110,000 clones, roughly 90% of them found a single time. Approximately 3.5% of the sample is in the top ten clones. The sequenced sample was peripheral blood, obtained after pregnancy. These receptors originate from a female donor with multiple sclerosis, enrolled in a pregnancy study.

The V and J genes are TRBV6-5 and TRBJ2-7; TRBD1 agrees at 10 bases. The length of the CDR3 is 16 residues. Germline CDR1 MNHEY, CDR2 SVGAGI. The V gene end was trimmed by 2 bases and the J gene end by 5 bases; junction bases not matched to a gene: 9. The CDR3 loop reads CASSYGAGTGVHEQYF. The CDR3 coding sequence is TGTGCCAGCAGTTACGGAGCCGGGACAGGGGTCCACGAGCAGTACTTC.

This CDR3 reads CASSLAPTGTGGIQYF. The CDR3 DNA reads TGTGCCAGCAGCTTAGCGCCGACAGGGACCGGGGGCATTCAGTACTTC. The chain combines TRBV7-2 with TRBJ2-4, with a weak D call TRBD1 (7 bases). The CDR3 loop spans 16 amino acids. V shed 0 bases and J shed 9 bases, with 18 bases lying between them. Germline V lookup: CDR1 SGHTA, CDR2 FQGNSA.

V and J are TRBV5-1 and TRBJ1-1; D gene ambiguous. The V and J ends lost 4 bases and 0 bases respectively, with 7 bases between them. Germline V gene data show CDR1 as SGHRS and CDR2 as YFSETQ. The CDR3 length is 13 residues. The CDR3 DNA sequence: TGCGCCAGCAGCGGGCTGATGAACACTGAAGCTTTCTTT. Translated: CASSGLMNTEAFF. The variable domain in full, with the rest retrieved from reference TRBV5-1 and TRBJ1-1, is KAGVTQTPRYLIKTRGQQVTLSCSPISGHRSVSWYQQTPGQGLQFLFEYFSETQRNKGNFPGRFSGRQFSNSRSEMNVSTLELGDSALYLCASSGLMNTEAFFGQGTRLTVV.

The chain recombines TRBV4-2 with TRBJ1-4; weak D call: TRBD1 (6 bases). The CDR3 has 14 residues. V lost 7 bases and J 5 bases, leaving 14 bases between the germline ends. Per the germline V gene, CDR1 is LGHNA and CDR2 is YNFKEQ. CDR3 sequence (DNA): TGTGCCAGCACCGCGGGGGCCGAAAATGAAAAACTGTTTTTT. This translates into CASTAGAENEKLFF.

This chain joins TRBV11-2 and TRBJ2-7; D is perhaps TRBD2 (6 bases). CDR1 is SGHAT and CDR2 is FQNNGV in the germline V gene. Trimming shortened V by 7 bases and J by 3 bases, and 19 bases separated the two germline ends. The CDR3 sequence is 15 residues long. In DNA, the CDR3 is TGTGCCAGCATCCCTCCTGGAGGGGAATACTACGAGCAGTACTTC. The encoded protein is CASIPPGGEYYEQYF.

The chain has TRBV11-2 and TRBJ1-1; D is undetermined. Looked up from germline, CDR1 is SGHAT and CDR2 is FQNNGV. Trimming shortened V by 5 bases and J by 1 base, and 20 bases separated the two germline ends. This CDR3 comprises 17 residues. CDR3 sequence reads: CASSLIVSGERNTEAFF. CDR3 sequence (DNA): TGTGCCAGCAGCCTCATCGTGTCCGGGGAAAGGAACACTGAAGCTTTCTTT.

The genes are TRBV7-9 and TRBJ2-2; D possibly corresponds to TRBD2 (5 bases). V was cut by 1 base and J by 5 bases, with 17 bases left in between. CDR3 length equals 17 residues. Germline CDR1 and CDR2: SEHNR and FQNEAQ (reference sequence). The CDR3 is CASSLDGGGARTGELFF. The CDR3 DNA reads as TGTGCCAGCAGCTTAGATGGAGGAGGAGCGAGGACCGGGGAGCTGTTTTTT.

This chain joins TRBV11-3 and TRBJ2-3; 8 nucleotides agree with TRBD2. Germline V gives CDR1 SGHNT, CDR2 YENEEA. The CDR3 contains 14 residues. V shed 7 bases and J 0 bases; nucleotides not matched to a gene: 3. As DNA, the CDR3 is TGTGCCAGCACGGGGGGGGAAAGCACAGATACGCAGTATTTT. This sequence encodes CASTGGESTDTQYF.

A few counts support this clone. The chain recombines TRBV11-2 with TRBJ1-6; maybe TRBD1 (5 bases). Germline CDR1 reads SGHAT; CDR2 reads FQNNGV. The V gene lost 2 bases and the J gene lost 7 bases, with 18 bases spanning the gap. CDR3 length equals 17 residues. The chain's CDR3 is CASSLRDGGVENSPLHF. CDR3 nucleotides: TGTGCCAGCAGCTTAAGGGACGGCGGGGTGGAAAATTCACCCCTCCACTTT.

The V gene is TRBV27, the J gene TRBJ2-3; weak D call: TRBD2 (5 bases). The length of the CDR3 is 16 residues. Per germline, CDR1 MNHEY and CDR2 SMNVEV (reference sequence). Between the trimmed V and J ends, which lost 6 bases and 1 base, there was a span of 17 bases. CDR3 sequence: CASRAAPAGGTDTQYF. CDR3 bases: TGTGCCAGCAGAGCGGCCCCTGCTGGGGGCACAGATACGCAGTATTTT.

CDR3 loop: CASSLAGGTGMRGYTF. DNA for the CDR3: TGCGCCAGCAGCTTGGCCGGAGGGACAGGGATGAGGGGCTACACCTTC. This chain connects TRBV5-1 to TRBJ1-2; 9 nucleotides align to TRBD1. The CDR3 sequence is 16 residues long. The germline V gene encodes CDR1 SGHRS and CDR2 YFSETQ. Trimming took 0 bases from V and 8 from J; bases not matched to a gene: 11.

The chain carries TRBV5-1 and TRBJ2-7; the match to TRBD1 covers 10 bases. The germline CDR1 and CDR2 sequences are SGHRS and YFSETQ. Unmatched junction bases numbered 17, after V lost 2 bases and J lost 6 bases. This CDR3 region has 18 residues. CDR3 amino acids: CASSFIAPGTGVLGEQYF. CDR3 in DNA: TGCGCCAGCAGCTTTATCGCCCCCGGGACAGGGGTATTGGGCGAGCAGTACTTC. The full variable domain, with the rest looked up from reference TRBV5-1 and TRBJ2-7, is KAGVTQTPRYLIKTRGQQVTLSCSPISGHRSVSWYQQTPGQGLQFLFEYFSETQRNKGNFPGRFSGRQFSNSRSEMNVSTLELGDSALYLCASSFIAPGTGVLGEQYFGPGTRLTVT.

This rearrangement joins TRBV7-2 to TRBJ2-7; 10 bases fit TRBD2. Trimming cost V 5 bases and J 0 bases; bases outside gene matches: 7. This CDR3 region has 16 residues. Germline CDR1 reads SGHTA; CDR2 reads FQGNSA. CDR3 sequence reads: CASSPSGGGSSYEQYF. CDR3 nucleotide sequence: TGTGCCAGCAGCCCCAGCGGGGGGGGAAGCTCCTACGAGCAGTACTTC. Full variable domain (rest looked up from reference TRBV7-2 and TRBJ2-7): GAGVSQSPSNKVTEKGKDVELRCDPISGHTALYWYRQSLGQGLEFLIYFQGNSAPDKSGLPSDRFSAERTGGSVSTLTIQRTQQEDSAVYLCASSPSGGGSSYEQYFGPGTRLTVT.

The CDR3 region has the DNA TGTGCCAGCAGCCATGAGGAAAGCCTCAGAGCTTTCTTT. Amino acid sequence: CASSHEESLRAFF. V gene TRBV7-8 combines with J gene TRBJ1-1; no clear D. The CDR3 is 13 residues long. The germline V gene encodes CDR1 SGHVS and CDR2 FQNEAQ. V was shortened by 5 bases and J by 10 bases, with 17 bases between the two germline ends. Together with reference TRBV7-8 and TRBJ1-1, the CDR3 gives the full variable domain: GAGVSQSPRYKVAKRGQDVALRCDPISGHVSLFWYQQALGQGPEFLTYFQNEAQLDKSGLPSDRFFAERPEGSVSTLKIQRTQQEDSAVYLCASSHEESLRAFFGQGTRLTVV.

J is TRBJ1-6 and V is TRBV6-5, with D possibly being TRBD1 (6 bases). The CDR3 is 12 amino acids. Trimming pared 6 bases from V and 13 bases from J, leaving 13 bases between. CDR1 and CDR2 from the germline V gene are MNHEY and SVGAGI. The CDR3 is CASRQTGLPLHF. CDR3 sequence (DNA): TGTGCCAGCAGACAAACAGGGCTTCCCCTCCACTTT.

The chain combines TRBV1 with TRBJ2-1; no DNA check was done on the table's D call, TRBD2. TRBV1 is tagged as a pseudogene. This CDR3 has 16 amino acids. The CDR3, as DNA: TGCACCAGCAGCCAAGATGTGGGGGGGCGCTACAATGAGCAGTTCTTC. Translating gives CTSSQDVGGRYNEQFF.

The genes are TRBV11-2 and TRBJ2-7; D is undetermined. The V end was cut by 3 bases, the J end by 6 bases, with 6 bases between. CDR3 length equals 11 residues. Germline lookup yields CDR1 SGHAT and CDR2 FQNNGV. The CDR3 DNA sequence: TGTGCCAGCAGCTTCGGCGGCGAGCAGTACTTC. Residues: CASSFGGEQYF. Together with reference TRBV11-2 and TRBJ2-7, the CDR3 gives the full variable domain: EAGVAQSPRYKIIEKRQSVAFWCNPISGHATLYWYQQILGQGPKLLIQFQNNGVVDDSQLPKDRFSAERLKGVDSTLKIQPAKLEDSAVYLCASSFGGEQYFGPGTRLTVT.

The gene calls are TRBV6-1 and TRBJ1-3; 7 nucleotides agree with TRBD1. V was clipped by 4 bases and J by 0 bases; unmatched bases: 3. This CDR3 is 15 amino acids long. CDR1 and CDR2 from the germline V gene are MNHNS and SASEGT. Here the CDR3 reads CASSGDSYSGNTIYF. CDR3 nucleotide sequence: TGTGCCAGCAGTGGGGACAGTTACTCTGGAAACACCATATATTTT.